These T cell receptor beta chains were read from a single sample in a study of T cell responses to AZD1222 COVID-19 vaccine. Data came from immunoSEQ multiplex PCR; TCRdb stores just in-frame clones and leaves some out. The sample records about 67,000 clones, approximately 81% being singletons. This material consisted of peripheral blood, taken on day 0 of AZD1222 vaccination. These receptor sequences come from an adult in good health. Both conserved end residues are part of each CDR3. The order of the fields is J gene, V gene, D gene, clone size, CDR3 protein, CDR3 DNA. D genes are given only for firm matches. Size values are once, few and many counts, or a class for expanded clones, and some rows have none.

J gene: TRBJ2-5
V gene: TRBV4-3
D gene: TRBD2
clone size: NA
CDR3 protein: CASSQFLAGVEETQYF
CDR3 DNA: TGCGCCAGCAGCCAGTTTCTAGCGGGAGTCGAGGAGACCCAGTACTTC

J gene: TRBJ2-1
V gene: TRBV6-2/TRBV6-3
D gene: NA
clone size: NA
CDR3 protein: CASSQDIYNEQFF
CDR3 DNA: TGTGCCAGCAGCCAGGACATTTACAATGAGCAGTTCTTC

J gene: TRBJ2-5
V gene: TRBV7-9
D gene: NA
clone size: few
CDR3 protein: CASSFGQTQETQYF
CDR3 DNA: TGTGCCAGCAGCTTCGGACAGACCCAAGAGACCCAGTACTTC

J gene: TRBJ2-7
V gene: TRBV30
D gene: TRBD1
clone size: NA
CDR3 protein: CAWTPRTGLSYEQYF
CDR3 DNA: TGTGCCTGGACCCCCCGGACAGGGCTCTCCTACGAGCAGTACTTC

J gene: TRBJ1-5
V gene: TRBV7-2
D gene: NA
clone size: NA
CDR3 protein: CASSPTTNQPQHF
CDR3 DNA: TGTGCCAGCAGCCCGACAACCAATCAGCCCCAGCATTTT

J gene: TRBJ2-7
V gene: TRBV7-2
D gene: NA
clone size: NA
CDR3 protein: CASSLGGDSAYEQYF
CDR3 DNA: TGTGCCAGCAGCTTAGGGGGGGACAGTGCCTACGAGCAGTACTTC

J gene: TRBJ2-1
V gene: TRBV7-6
D gene: TRBD1
clone size: NA
CDR3 protein: CASSSSGTGYNEQFF
CDR3 DNA: TGTGCCAGCAGCTCCTCCGGGACAGGATACAATGAGCAGTTCTTC

J gene: TRBJ2-1
V gene: TRBV11-3
D gene: NA
clone size: NA
CDR3 protein: CASSWGSVSYNEQFF
CDR3 DNA: TGTGCCAGCAGCTGGGGTAGCGTATCCTACAATGAGCAGTTCTTC

J gene: TRBJ2-5
V gene: TRBV4-3
D gene: NA
clone size: NA
CDR3 protein: CASSQDRRAGTQYF
CDR3 DNA: TGCGCCAGCAGCCAAGATCGCAGGGCAGGAACCCAGTACTTC

J gene: TRBJ1-4
V gene: TRBV7-2
D gene: NA
clone size: NA
CDR3 protein: CASSLAGSGGEKLFF
CDR3 DNA: TGTGCCAGCAGCTTAGCGGGGTCAGGTGGGGAAAAACTGTTTTTT

J gene: TRBJ1-1
V gene: TRBV7-3
D gene: NA
clone size: NA
CDR3 protein: CASSLLGQGTEAFF
CDR3 DNA: TGTGCCAGCAGCTTATTGGGGCAGGGGACTGAAGCTTTCTTT

J gene: TRBJ2-3
V gene: TRBV7-9
D gene: NA
clone size: once
CDR3 protein: CASSLLRAVRSTDTQYF
CDR3 DNA: TGTGCCAGCAGCTTACTAAGGGCGGTGCGAAGCACAGATACGCAGTATTTT

J gene: TRBJ2-1
V gene: TRBV11-3
D gene: TRBD2
clone size: NA
CDR3 protein: CASSLAGFYNEQFF
CDR3 DNA: TGTGCCAGCAGCCTAGCGGGGTTCTACAATGAGCAGTTCTTC

J gene: TRBJ1-1
V gene: TRBV4-3
D gene: NA
clone size: NA
CDR3 protein: CASSLGTPENTEAFF
CDR3 DNA: TGCGCCAGCAGCCTCGGGACACCCGAAAACACTGAAGCTTTCTTT

J gene: TRBJ1-5
V gene: TRBV6-5
D gene: TRBD1
clone size: NA
CDR3 protein: CASRPWDRDNQPQHF
CDR3 DNA: TGTGCCAGCAGACCCTGGGACAGGGACAATCAGCCCCAGCATTTT

J gene: TRBJ2-1
V gene: TRBV20-1
D gene: NA
clone size: NA
CDR3 protein: CSASNGGNEQFF
CDR3 DNA: TGCAGTGCTAGTAACGGAGGTAATGAGCAGTTCTTC

J gene: TRBJ1-1
V gene: TRBV20-1
D gene: NA
clone size: NA
CDR3 protein: CSASYYGTEAFF
CDR3 DNA: TGCAGTGCTAGTTACTATGGCACTGAAGCTTTCTTT

J gene: TRBJ1-5
V gene: TRBV28
D gene: TRBD1
clone size: NA
CDR3 protein: CASSLFGTGGAGQPQHF
CDR3 DNA: TGTGCCAGCAGTTTATTTGGGACAGGGGGCGCAGGGCAGCCCCAGCATTTT

J gene: TRBJ2-5
V gene: TRBV7-2
D gene: TRBD1
clone size: NA
CDR3 protein: CASSVYRGETQYF
CDR3 DNA: TGTGCCAGCAGCGTATACAGGGGGGAGACCCAGTACTTC

J gene: TRBJ2-1
V gene: TRBV7-6
D gene: NA
clone size: NA
CDR3 protein: CASSVSAEYNEQFF
CDR3 DNA: TGTGCCAGCAGTGTCTCCGCCGAATACAATGAGCAGTTCTTC

J gene: TRBJ2-1
V gene: TRBV9
D gene: NA
clone size: NA
CDR3 protein: CASSVETRDTEQFF
CDR3 DNA: TGTGCCAGCAGCGTCGAGACTAGAGACACTGAGCAGTTCTTC

J gene: TRBJ2-7
V gene: TRBV6-2/TRBV6-3
D gene: NA
clone size: NA
CDR3 protein: CASSLAGPPYEQYF
CDR3 DNA: TGTGCCAGCAGTTTGGCAGGCCCTCCCTACGAGCAGTACTTC

J gene: TRBJ1-3
V gene: TRBV6-4
D gene: NA
clone size: NA
CDR3 protein: CASTSRSCHWDSGNTIYF
CDR3 DNA: TGTGCCAGCACGTCTCGGTCTTGTCATTGGGATTCGGGAAACACCATATATTTT

J gene: TRBJ1-1
V gene: TRBV27
D gene: NA
clone size: NA
CDR3 protein: CASRTARSTYTEAFF
CDR3 DNA: TGTGCCAGCAGGACAGCGAGAAGTACTTACACTGAAGCTTTCTTT

J gene: TRBJ2-1
V gene: TRBV18
D gene: NA
clone size: NA
CDR3 protein: CASSRTGSSYNEQFF
CDR3 DNA: TGTGCCAGCTCACGAACGGGTAGCTCCTACAATGAGCAGTTCTTC

J gene: TRBJ2-7
V gene: TRBV5-6
D gene: TRBD1
clone size: NA
CDR3 protein: CASSWDRGRYEQYF
CDR3 DNA: TGTGCCAGCAGTTGGGACAGGGGGCGATACGAGCAGTACTTC

J gene: TRBJ2-7
V gene: TRBV2
D gene: TRBD1
clone size: NA
CDR3 protein: CASRLLVSGGGEQYF
CDR3 DNA: TGTGCCAGCAGGCTCCTAGTTTCAGGGGGCGGGGAGCAGTACTTC

J gene: TRBJ1-4
V gene: TRBV7-9
D gene: TRBD1
clone size: NA
CDR3 protein: CASSPHRGRNEKLFF
CDR3 DNA: TGTGCCAGCAGCCCACACAGGGGAAGGAATGAAAAACTGTTTTTT

J gene: TRBJ1-6
V gene: TRBV5-6
D gene: NA
clone size: NA
CDR3 protein: CASSLQQGNSPLHF
CDR3 DNA: TGTGCCAGCAGCTTGCAACAGGGAAATTCACCCCTCCACTTT

J gene: TRBJ1-1
V gene: TRBV30
D gene: NA
clone size: NA
CDR3 protein: CAWSRDRRDSAFF
CDR3 DNA: TGTGCCTGGAGTAGGGACCGACGAGATTCAGCTTTCTTT

J gene: TRBJ2-7
V gene: TRBV4-3
D gene: NA
clone size: NA
CDR3 protein: CASSQGFGGTLYEQYF
CDR3 DNA: TGCGCCAGCAGCCAAGGTTTCGGGGGAACCCTCTACGAGCAGTACTTC

J gene: TRBJ2-3
V gene: TRBV5-1
D gene: NA
clone size: NA
CDR3 protein: CASSVINLPGQMWPKREQYF
CDR3 DNA: TGCGCCAGCAGCGTGATAAACCTTCCGGGACAAATGTGGCCAAAAAGGGAGCAGTATTTT

J gene: TRBJ2-3
V gene: TRBV19
D gene: NA
clone size: NA
CDR3 protein: CASTEAQGVADTQYF
CDR3 DNA: TGTGCCAGTACCGAAGCGCAGGGAGTCGCCGATACGCAGTATTTT

J gene: TRBJ1-1
V gene: TRBV28
D gene: NA
clone size: NA
CDR3 protein: CASSPSGENTEAFF
CDR3 DNA: TGTGCCAGCAGTCCTTCAGGTGAGAACACTGAAGCTTTCTTT

J gene: TRBJ2-1
V gene: TRBV4-2
D gene: NA
clone size: NA
CDR3 protein: CASSQVGRNEQFF
CDR3 DNA: TGTGCCAGCAGCCAAGTTGGACGGAATGAGCAGTTCTTC

J gene: TRBJ2-2
V gene: TRBV30
D gene: NA
clone size: NA
CDR3 protein: CAWTEGTGELFF
CDR3 DNA: TGTGCCTGGACAGAGGGCACCGGGGAGCTGTTTTTT

J gene: TRBJ1-1
V gene: TRBV19
D gene: TRBD1
clone size: few
CDR3 protein: CASSSGQEAFF
CDR3 DNA: TGTGCCAGTAGTTCGGGACAGGAAGCTTTCTTT

J gene: TRBJ2-2
V gene: TRBV4-2
D gene: NA
clone size: NA
CDR3 protein: CASSLRGDTGELFF
CDR3 DNA: TGTGCCAGCAGCCTTCGAGGGGACACCGGGGAGCTGTTTTTT

J gene: TRBJ2-1
V gene: TRBV7-8
D gene: TRBD2
clone size: NA
CDR3 protein: CASSLARLAVYNEQFF
CDR3 DNA: TGTGCCAGCAGCTTAGCCCGGCTAGCGGTCTACAATGAGCAGTTCTTC

J gene: TRBJ2-3
V gene: TRBV21-1
D gene: NA
clone size: NA
CDR3 protein: CASRTVGLTDTQYF
CDR3 DNA: TGTGCCAGTCGGACAGTCGGGCTCACAGATACGCAGTATTTT

J gene: TRBJ1-1
V gene: TRBV2
D gene: NA
clone size: NA
CDR3 protein: CASSEDRAAFF
CDR3 DNA: TGTGCCAGCAGTGAGGATAGGGCAGCTTTCTTT

J gene: TRBJ2-1
V gene: TRBV6-5
D gene: TRBD1
clone size: NA
CDR3 protein: CASSYSGQANEQFF
CDR3 DNA: TGTGCCAGCAGTTACTCGGGACAGGCGAATGAGCAGTTCTTC

J gene: TRBJ1-5
V gene: TRBV30
D gene: NA
clone size: few
CDR3 protein: CAWRQGFNQPQHF
CDR3 DNA: TGTGCCTGGAGACAGGGTTTCAATCAGCCCCAGCATTTT

J gene: TRBJ1-3
V gene: TRBV7-2
D gene: NA
clone size: few
CDR3 protein: CASSLNAGASGNTIYF
CDR3 DNA: TGTGCCAGCAGTCTCAACGCGGGAGCCTCTGGAAACACCATATATTTT

J gene: TRBJ2-3
V gene: TRBV4-2
D gene: TRBD2
clone size: NA
CDR3 protein: CASSPKGTSGGADTQYF
CDR3 DNA: TGTGCCAGCAGCCCGAAGGGGACTAGCGGGGGAGCAGATACGCAGTATTTT

J gene: TRBJ2-3
V gene: TRBV19
D gene: NA
clone size: NA
CDR3 protein: CASSPGNTDTQYF
CDR3 DNA: TGTGCCAGTAGCCCAGGAAATACAGATACGCAGTATTTT

J gene: TRBJ1-2
V gene: TRBV19
D gene: NA
clone size: NA
CDR3 protein: CASGQNYGYTF
CDR3 DNA: TGTGCCTCCGGACAAAACTATGGCTACACCTTC

J gene: TRBJ2-7
V gene: TRBV6-5
D gene: NA
clone size: NA
CDR3 protein: CASSYRDGVPVYEQYF
CDR3 DNA: TGTGCCAGCAGTTACAGGGACGGAGTCCCGGTTTACGAGCAGTACTTC

J gene: TRBJ2-7
V gene: TRBV10-1
D gene: NA
clone size: NA
CDR3 protein: CASTSGTGSYEQYF
CDR3 DNA: TGCGCCAGCACTAGCGGGACAGGCTCCTACGAGCAGTACTTC